This record looks at one T cell receptor beta chain sequence and its context. The assay was immunoSEQ multiplex PCR, and TCRdb's table has in-frame clones only and misses some. Among 150,000 to 200,000 clones listed, 80% were seen once. These data are taken from a study of blood T cell repertoires in COVID-19. Germline assignment: CDR1 MGHRA and CDR2 YSYEKL. The germline V and J ends were trimmed by 1 base and 12 bases, with 19 bases remaining between them. This CDR3 has 14 residues. The chain combines TRBV4-1 with TRBJ2-7; tentative D call: TRBD1 (7 bases). Sequencing input: PBMCs or T cells enriched from blood (not recorded which). This receptor was taken from a man aged 60-69 years who had been exposed to COVID-19. The CDR3, as DNA: TGCGCCAGCAGCCAAGTGGAGCAGGGGGGTTCGCCGTACTTC. Translating it yields CASSQVEQGGSPYF.